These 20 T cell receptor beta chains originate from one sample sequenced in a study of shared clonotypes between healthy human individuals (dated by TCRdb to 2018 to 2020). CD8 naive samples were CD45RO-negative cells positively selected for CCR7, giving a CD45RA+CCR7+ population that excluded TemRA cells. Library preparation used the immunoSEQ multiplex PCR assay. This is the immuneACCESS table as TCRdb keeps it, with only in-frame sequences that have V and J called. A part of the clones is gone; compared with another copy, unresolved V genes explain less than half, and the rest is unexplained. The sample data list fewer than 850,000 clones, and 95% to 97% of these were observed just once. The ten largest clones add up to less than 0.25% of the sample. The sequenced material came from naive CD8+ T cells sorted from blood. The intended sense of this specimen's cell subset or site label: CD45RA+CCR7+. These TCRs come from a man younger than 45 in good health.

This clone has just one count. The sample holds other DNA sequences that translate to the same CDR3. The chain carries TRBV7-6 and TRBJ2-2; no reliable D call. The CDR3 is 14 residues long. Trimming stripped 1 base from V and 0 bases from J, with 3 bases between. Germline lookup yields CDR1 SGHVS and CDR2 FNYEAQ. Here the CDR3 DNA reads TGTGCCAGCAGCTTAGTGGCGAACACCGGGGAGCTGTTTTTT. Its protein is CASSLVANTGELFF. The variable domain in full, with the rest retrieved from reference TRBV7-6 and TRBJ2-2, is GAGVSQSPRYKVTKRGQDVALRCDPISGHVSLYWYRQALGQGPEFLTYFNYEAQQDKSGLPNDRFSAERPEGSISTLTIQRTEQRDSAMYRCASSLVANTGELFFGEGSRLTVL.

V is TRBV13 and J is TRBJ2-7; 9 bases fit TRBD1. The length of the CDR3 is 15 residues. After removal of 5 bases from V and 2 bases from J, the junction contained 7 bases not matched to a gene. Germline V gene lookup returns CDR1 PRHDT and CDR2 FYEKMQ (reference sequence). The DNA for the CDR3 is TGTGCCAGCAGCCCCGGGACAGGGCTTCCCTACGAGCAGTACTTC. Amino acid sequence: CASSPGTGLPYEQYF. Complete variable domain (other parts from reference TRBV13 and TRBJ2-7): AAGVIQSPRHLIKEKRETATLKCYPIPRHDTVYWYQQGPGQDPQFLISFYEKMQSDKGSIPDRFSAQQFSDYHSELNMSSLELGDSALYFCASSPGTGLPYEQYFGPGTRLTVT.

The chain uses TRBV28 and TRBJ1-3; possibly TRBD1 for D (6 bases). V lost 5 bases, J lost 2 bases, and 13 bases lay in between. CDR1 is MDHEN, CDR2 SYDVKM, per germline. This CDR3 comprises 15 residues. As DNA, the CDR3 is TGTGCCAGCAGTCCTACGACAGGAACTGGAAACACCATATATTTT. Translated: CASSPTTGTGNTIYF.

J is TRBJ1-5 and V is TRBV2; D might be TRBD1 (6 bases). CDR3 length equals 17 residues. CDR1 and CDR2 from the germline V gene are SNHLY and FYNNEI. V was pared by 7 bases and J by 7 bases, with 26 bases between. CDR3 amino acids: CASKGGREGLAGQPQHF. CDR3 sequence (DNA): TGTGCCAGCAAGGGGGGCAGAGAAGGGTTAGCGGGACAGCCCCAGCATTTT.

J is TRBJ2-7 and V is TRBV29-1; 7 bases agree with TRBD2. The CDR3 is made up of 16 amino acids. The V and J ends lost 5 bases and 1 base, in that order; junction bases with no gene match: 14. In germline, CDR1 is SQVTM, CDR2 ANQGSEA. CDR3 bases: TGCAGCGTTTCCCCCCTTCTTAGCGGGTTGTCCTACGAGCAGTACTTC. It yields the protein CSVSPLLSGLSYEQYF.

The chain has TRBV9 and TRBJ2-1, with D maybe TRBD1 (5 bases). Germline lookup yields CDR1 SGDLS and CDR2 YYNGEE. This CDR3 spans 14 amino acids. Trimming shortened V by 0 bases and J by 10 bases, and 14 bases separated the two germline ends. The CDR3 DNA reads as TGTGCCAGCAGCGTAGAGGCAGGGTTCGGCGAGCAGTTCTTC. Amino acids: CASSVEAGFGEQFF. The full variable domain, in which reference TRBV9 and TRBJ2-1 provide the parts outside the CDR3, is DSGVTQTPKHLITATGQRVTLRCSPRSGDLSVYWYQQSLDQGLQFLIQYYNGEERAKGNILERFSAQQFPDLHSELNLSSLELGDSALYFCASSVEAGFGEQFFGPGTRLTVL.

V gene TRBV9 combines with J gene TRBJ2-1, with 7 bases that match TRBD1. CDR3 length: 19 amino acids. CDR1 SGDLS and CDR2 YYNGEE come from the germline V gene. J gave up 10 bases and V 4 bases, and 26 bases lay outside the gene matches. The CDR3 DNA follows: TGTGCCAGCAGCCCCTTAATGTGGTCCTCTACCCCCGGCAGGGGGGAGCAGTTCTTC. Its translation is CASSPLMWSSTPGRGEQFF.

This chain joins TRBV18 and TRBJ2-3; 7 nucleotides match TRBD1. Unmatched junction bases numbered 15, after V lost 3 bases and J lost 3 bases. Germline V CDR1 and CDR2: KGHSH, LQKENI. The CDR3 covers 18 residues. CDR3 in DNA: TGTGCCAGCTCACCTATAATGGGGACAGATGAGGGGACAGATACGCAGTATTTT. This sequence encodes CASSPIMGTDEGTDTQYF.

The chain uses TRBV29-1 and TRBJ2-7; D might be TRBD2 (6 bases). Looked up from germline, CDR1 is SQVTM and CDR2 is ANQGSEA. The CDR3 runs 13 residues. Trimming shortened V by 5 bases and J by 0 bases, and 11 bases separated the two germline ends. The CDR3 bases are TGCAGCGTTCGTGCTAGCGCCTCCTACGAGCAGTACTTC. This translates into CSVRASASYEQYF.

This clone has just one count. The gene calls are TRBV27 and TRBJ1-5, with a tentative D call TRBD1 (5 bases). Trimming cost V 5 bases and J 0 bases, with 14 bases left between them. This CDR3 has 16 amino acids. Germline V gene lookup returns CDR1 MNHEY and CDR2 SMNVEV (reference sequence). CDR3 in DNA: TGTGCCAGCAGTCCAAGTTGGGGCCCTAGCAATCAGCCCCAGCATTTT. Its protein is CASSPSWGPSNQPQHF.

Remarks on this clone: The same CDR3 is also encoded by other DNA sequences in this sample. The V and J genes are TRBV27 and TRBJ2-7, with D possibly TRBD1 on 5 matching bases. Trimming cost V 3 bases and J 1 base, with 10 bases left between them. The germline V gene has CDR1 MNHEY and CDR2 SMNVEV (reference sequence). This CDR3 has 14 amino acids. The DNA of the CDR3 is TGTGCCAGCAGTTTTAGGGGCTCTTCCTACGAGCAGTACTTC. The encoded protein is CASSFRGSSYEQYF.

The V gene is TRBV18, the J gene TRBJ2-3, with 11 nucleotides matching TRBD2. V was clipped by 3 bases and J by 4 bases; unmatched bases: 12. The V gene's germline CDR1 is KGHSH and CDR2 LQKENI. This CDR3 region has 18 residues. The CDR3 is CASSPLRLAGLVADTQYF. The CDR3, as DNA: TGTGCCAGCTCACCTCTGAGACTAGCGGGATTAGTGGCAGATACGCAGTATTTT.

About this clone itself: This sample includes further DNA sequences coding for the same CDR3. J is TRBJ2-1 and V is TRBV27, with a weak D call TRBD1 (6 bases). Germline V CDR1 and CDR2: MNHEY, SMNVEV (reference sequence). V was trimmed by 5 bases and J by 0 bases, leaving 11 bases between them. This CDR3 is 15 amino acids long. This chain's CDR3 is CASSRTASSYNEQFF. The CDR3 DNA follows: TGTGCCAGCAGTAGGACAGCAAGCTCCTACAATGAGCAGTTCTTC.

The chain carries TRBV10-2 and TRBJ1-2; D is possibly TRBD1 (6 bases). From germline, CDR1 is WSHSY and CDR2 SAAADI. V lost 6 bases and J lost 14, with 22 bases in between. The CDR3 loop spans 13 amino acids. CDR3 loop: CASREAYGTPPTF. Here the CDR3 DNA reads TGCGCCAGCAGAGAAGCTTATGGGACACCTCCTACCTTC.

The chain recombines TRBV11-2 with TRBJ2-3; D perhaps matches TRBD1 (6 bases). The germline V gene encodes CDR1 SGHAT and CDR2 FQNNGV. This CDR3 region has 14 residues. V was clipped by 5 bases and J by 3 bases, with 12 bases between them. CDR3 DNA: TGTGCCAGCAGCGTAATTGACAGGACAGATACGCAGTATTTT. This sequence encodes CASSVIDRTDTQYF.

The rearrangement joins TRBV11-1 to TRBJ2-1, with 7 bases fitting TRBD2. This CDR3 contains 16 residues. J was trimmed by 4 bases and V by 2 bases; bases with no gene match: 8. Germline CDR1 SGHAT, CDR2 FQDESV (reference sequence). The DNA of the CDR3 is TGTGCCAGCAGCTTATTTGGAGCTAGCGGTTACAATGAGCAGTTCTTC. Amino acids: CASSLFGASGYNEQFF.

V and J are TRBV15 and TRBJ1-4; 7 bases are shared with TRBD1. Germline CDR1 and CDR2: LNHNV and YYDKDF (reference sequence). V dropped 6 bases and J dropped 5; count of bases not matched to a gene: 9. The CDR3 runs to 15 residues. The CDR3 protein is CATRVPGQTNEKLFF. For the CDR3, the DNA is TGTGCCACCAGGGTGCCGGGACAGACAAATGAAAAACTGTTTTTT.

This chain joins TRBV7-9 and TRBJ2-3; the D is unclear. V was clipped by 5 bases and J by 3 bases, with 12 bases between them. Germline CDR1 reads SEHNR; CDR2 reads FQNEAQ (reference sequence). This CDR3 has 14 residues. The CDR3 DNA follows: TGTGCCAGCAGCCTAGAGGCCGGGACAGATACGCAGTATTTT. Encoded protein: CASSLEAGTDTQYF.

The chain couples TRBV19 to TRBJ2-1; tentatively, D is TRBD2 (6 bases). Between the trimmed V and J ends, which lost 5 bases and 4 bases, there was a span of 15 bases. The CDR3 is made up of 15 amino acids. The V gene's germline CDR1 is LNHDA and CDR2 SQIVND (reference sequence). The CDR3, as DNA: TGTGCCAGTAGTTTGGGGCTAGCGTATTACAATGAGCAGTTCTTC. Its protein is CASSLGLAYYNEQFF. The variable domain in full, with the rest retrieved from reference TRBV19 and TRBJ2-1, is DGGITQSPKYLFRKEGQNVTLSCEQNLNHDAMYWYRQDPGQGLRLIYYSQIVNDFQKGDIAEGYSVSREKKESFPLTVTSAQKNPTAFYLCASSLGLAYYNEQFFGPGTRLTVL.

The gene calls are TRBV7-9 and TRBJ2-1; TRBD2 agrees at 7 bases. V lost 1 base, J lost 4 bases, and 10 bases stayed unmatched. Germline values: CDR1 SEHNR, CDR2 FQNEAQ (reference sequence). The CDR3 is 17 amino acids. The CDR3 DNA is TGTGCCAGCAGCTTAGTCTCGTCGGGAGGACTTTACAATGAGCAGTTCTTC. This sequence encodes CASSLVSSGGLYNEQFF. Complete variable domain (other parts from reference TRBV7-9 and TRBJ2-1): DTGVSQNPRHKITKRGQNVTFRCDPISEHNRLYWYRQTLGQGPEFLTYFQNEAQLEKSRLLSDRFSAERPKGSFSTLEIQRTEQGDSAMYLCASSLVSSGGLYNEQFFGPGTRLTVL.